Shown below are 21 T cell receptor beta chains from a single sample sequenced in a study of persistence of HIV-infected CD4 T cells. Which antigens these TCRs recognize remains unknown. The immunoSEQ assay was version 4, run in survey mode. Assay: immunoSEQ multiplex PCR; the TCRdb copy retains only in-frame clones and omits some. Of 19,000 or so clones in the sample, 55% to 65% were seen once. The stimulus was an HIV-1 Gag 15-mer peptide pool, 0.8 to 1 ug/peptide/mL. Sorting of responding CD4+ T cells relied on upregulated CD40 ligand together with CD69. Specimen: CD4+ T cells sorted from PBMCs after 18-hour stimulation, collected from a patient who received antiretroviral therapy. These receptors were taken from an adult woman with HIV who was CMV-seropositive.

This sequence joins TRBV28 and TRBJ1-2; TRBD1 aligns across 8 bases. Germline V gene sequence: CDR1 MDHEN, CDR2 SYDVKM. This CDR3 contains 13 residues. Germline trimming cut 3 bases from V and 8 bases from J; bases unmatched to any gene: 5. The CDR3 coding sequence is TGTGCCAGCAGTTTTGCAGGGGGCAGGGGCTACACCTTC. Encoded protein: CASSFAGGRGYTF.

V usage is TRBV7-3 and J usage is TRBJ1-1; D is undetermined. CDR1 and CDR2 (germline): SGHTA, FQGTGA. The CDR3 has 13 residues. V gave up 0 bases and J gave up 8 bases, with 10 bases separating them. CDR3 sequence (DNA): TGTGCCAGCAGCTTAACGTCAGGCGGGGAAGCTTTCTTT. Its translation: CASSLTSGGEAFF.

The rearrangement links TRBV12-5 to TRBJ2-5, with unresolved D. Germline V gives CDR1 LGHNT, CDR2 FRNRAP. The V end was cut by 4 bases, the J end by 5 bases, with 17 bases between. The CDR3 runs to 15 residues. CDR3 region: CASGSTRAGMETQYF. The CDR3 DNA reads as TGTGCTAGTGGTTCTACCCGAGCTGGGATGGAGACCCAGTACTTC.

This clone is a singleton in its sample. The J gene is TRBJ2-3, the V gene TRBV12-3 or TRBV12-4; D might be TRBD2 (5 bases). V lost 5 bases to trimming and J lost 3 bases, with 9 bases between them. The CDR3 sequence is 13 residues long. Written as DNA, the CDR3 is TGTGCCAGCAGTCAGAGCGGAACAGATACGCAGTATTTT. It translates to CASSQSGTDTQYF.

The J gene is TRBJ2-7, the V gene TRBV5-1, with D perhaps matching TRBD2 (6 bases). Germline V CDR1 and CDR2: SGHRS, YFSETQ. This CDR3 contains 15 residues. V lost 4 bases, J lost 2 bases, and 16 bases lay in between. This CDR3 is CASSPSTGVAYEQYF. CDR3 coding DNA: TGCGCCAGCAGCCCCTCGACGGGGGTCGCCTACGAGCAGTACTTC.

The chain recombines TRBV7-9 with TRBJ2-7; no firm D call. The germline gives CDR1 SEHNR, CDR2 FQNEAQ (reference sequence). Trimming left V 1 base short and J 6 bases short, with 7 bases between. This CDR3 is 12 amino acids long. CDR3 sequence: CASSLGGSEQYV. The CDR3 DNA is TGTGCCAGCAGCTTAGGCGGATCCGAGCAGTACGTC.

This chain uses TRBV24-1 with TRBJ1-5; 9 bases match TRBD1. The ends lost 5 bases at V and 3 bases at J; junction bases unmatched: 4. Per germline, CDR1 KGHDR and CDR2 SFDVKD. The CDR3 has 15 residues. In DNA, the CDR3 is TGTGCCACCAGTGCGGGACAGGGAATCAATCAGCCCCAGCATTTT. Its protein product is CATSAGQGINQPQHF.

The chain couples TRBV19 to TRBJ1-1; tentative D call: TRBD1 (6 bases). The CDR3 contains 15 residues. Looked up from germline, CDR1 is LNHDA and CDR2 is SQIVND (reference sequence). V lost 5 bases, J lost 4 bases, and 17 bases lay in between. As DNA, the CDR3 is TGTGCCAGTAGTTCAGGGACACCGGTCGGCACTGAAGCTTTCTTT. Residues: CASSSGTPVGTEAFF.

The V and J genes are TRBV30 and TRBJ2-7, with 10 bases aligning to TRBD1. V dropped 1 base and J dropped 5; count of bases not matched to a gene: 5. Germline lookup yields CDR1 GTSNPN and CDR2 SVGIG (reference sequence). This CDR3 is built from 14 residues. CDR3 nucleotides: TGTGCCTGGAGTGGACAGGGGGCGCCCCACGAGCAGTACTTC. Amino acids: CAWSGQGAPHEQYF.

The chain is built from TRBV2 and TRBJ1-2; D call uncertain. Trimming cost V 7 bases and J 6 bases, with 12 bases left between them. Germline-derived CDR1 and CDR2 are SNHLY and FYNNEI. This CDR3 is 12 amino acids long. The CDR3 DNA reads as TGTGCCAGCAACACACGGACTGATGGCTACACCTTC. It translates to CASNTRTDGYTF.

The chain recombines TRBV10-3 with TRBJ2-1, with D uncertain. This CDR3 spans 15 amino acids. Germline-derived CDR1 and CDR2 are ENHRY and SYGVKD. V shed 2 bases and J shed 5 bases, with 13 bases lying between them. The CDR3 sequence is CAISEATSYDNEQFF. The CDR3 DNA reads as TGTGCCATCAGTGAGGCGACAAGCTACGACAATGAGCAGTTCTTC.

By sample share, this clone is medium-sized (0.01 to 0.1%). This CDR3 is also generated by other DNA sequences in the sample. Here the CDR3 reads CASSPAGTDTQYF. In DNA, the CDR3 is TGTGCCAGCTCACCGGCGGGCACAGATACGCAGTATTTT. J is TRBJ2-3 and V is TRBV18; D gene uncertain. Per germline, CDR1 KGHSH and CDR2 LQKENI. V gave up 3 bases and J gave up 1 base, with 5 bases separating them. The CDR3 extends over 13 amino acids.

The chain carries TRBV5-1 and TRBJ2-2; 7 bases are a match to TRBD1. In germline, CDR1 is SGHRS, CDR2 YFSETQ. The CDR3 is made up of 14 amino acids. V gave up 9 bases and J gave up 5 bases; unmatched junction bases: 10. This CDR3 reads CATTVGGATGELFF. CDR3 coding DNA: TGCGCCACAACCGTAGGGGGCGCAACCGGGGAGCTGTTTTTT. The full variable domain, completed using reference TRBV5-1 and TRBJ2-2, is KAGVTQTPRYLIKTRGQQVTLSCSPISGHRSVSWYQQTPGQGLQFLFEYFSETQRNKGNFPGRFSGRQFSNSRSEMNVSTLELGDSALYLCATTVGGATGELFFGEGSRLTVL.

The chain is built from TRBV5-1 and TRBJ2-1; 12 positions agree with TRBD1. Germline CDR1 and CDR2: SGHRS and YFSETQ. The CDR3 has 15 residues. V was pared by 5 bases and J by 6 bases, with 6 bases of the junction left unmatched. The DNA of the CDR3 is TGCGCCAGCAGTACCGGGACAGGGGGCATCAATGAGCAGTTCTTC. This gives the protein CASSTGTGGINEQFF.

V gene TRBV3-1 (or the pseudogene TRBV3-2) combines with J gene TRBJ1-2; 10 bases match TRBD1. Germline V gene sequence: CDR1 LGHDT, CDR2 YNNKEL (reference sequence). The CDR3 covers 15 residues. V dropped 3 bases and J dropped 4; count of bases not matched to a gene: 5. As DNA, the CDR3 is TGTGCCAGCAGCCAGGACAGGGGGAGCTTCTATGGCTACACCTTC. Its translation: CASSQDRGSFYGYTF.

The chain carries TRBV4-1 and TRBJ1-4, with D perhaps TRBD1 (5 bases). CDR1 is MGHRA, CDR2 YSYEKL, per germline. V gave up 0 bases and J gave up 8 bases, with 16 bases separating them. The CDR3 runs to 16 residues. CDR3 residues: CASSQDGTAGREKLFF. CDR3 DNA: TGCGCCAGCAGCCAAGACGGAACGGCAGGGAGGGAAAAACTGTTTTTT.

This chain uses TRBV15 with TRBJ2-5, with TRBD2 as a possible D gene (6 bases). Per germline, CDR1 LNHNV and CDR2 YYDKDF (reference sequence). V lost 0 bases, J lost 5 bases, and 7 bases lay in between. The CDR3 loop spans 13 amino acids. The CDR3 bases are TGTGCCACCAGCAGAGATCGGGGGGAGACCCAGTACTTC. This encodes CATSRDRGETQYF.

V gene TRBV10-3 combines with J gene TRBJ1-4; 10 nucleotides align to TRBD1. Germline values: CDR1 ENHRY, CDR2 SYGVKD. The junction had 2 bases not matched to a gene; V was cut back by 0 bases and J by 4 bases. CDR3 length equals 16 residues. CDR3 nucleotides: TGTGCCATCAGTGAGTCGACAGGGGGCGGTAATGAAAAACTGTTTTTT. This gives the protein CAISESTGGGNEKLFF.

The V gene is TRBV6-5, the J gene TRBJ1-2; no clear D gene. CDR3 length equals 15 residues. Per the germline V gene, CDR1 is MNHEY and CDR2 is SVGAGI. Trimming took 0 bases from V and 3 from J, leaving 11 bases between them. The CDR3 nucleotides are TGTGCCAGCAGTTACTCTTATTCCGGGGACTATGGCTACACCTTC. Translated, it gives CASSYSYSGDYGYTF.

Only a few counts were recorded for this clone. The CDR3 region has the DNA TGTGCCAGCAGGGGGGACAGGGCTCCTGGAAACACCATATATTTT. This codes for CASRGDRAPGNTIYF. The rearrangement links TRBV2 to TRBJ1-3, with TRBD1 matching 9 bases. The CDR3 totals 15 residues. CDR1 is SNHLY and CDR2 is FYNNEI in the germline V gene. Germline trimming cut 6 bases from V and 2 bases from J; bases unmatched to any gene: 5.

DNA of the CDR3: TGTGCCAGTAGCCCGGGACAGGGTACCACTCTTTCACCCCTCCACTTT. It translates to CASSPGQGTTLSPLHF. V gene TRBV19 combines with J gene TRBJ1-6, with 9 nucleotides matching TRBD1. CDR1 is LNHDA, CDR2 SQIVND, per germline (reference sequence). The CDR3 spans 16 residues. The trim removed 6 bases at V and 9 bases at J, leaving 12 bases unmatched.